Each of the 13 T cell receptor beta chains below was sequenced from the same sample in a study of cytomegalovirus exposure and HLA in healthy donors. This PCR relied on a set of 60 Vbeta primers and 13 Jbeta primers. The table came from immunoSEQ multiplex PCR; TCRdb's copy has only in-frame clones and leaves some out. The sample has some 120,000 clones, over 8% seen once; the top ten hold less than 4%. The source material was PBMCs. These receptors all stem from a man aged 25-45 years in good health and CMV-seronegative.

The rearrangement uses TRBV28 and TRBJ1-2, with D perhaps TRBD1 (6 bases). Trimming removed 7 bases at V and 7 bases at J, with 28 bases between. The CDR3 is 17 amino acids. Looked up from germline, CDR1 is MDHEN and CDR2 is SYDVKM. CDR3 loop: CASTRGMGNRDLAGYTF. Here the CDR3 DNA reads TGTGCCAGCACAAGAGGGATGGGGAACAGGGATCTGGCTGGCTACACCTTC.

The chain couples TRBV9 to TRBJ2-7, with 9 bases lining up with TRBD2. The CDR3 length is 14 residues. Per germline, CDR1 SGDLS and CDR2 YYNGEE. The ends lost 4 bases at V and 7 bases at J; junction bases unmatched: 9. CDR3 loop: CASSLAGSGGEQYF. The CDR3, as DNA: TGTGCCAGCAGCCTAGCAGGTAGCGGGGGAGAGCAGTACTTC. Filled out from reference TRBV9 and TRBJ2-7, the complete variable domain reads DSGVTQTPKHLITATGQRVTLRCSPRSGDLSVYWYQQSLDQGLQFLIQYYNGEERAKGNILERFSAQQFPDLHSELNLSSLELGDSALYFCASSLAGSGGEQYFGPGTRLTVT.

This clone was observed a few times. V gene TRBV7-2 combines with J gene TRBJ2-7; D might be TRBD2 (5 bases). CDR3 length equals 14 residues. CDR1 and CDR2 from the germline V gene are SGHTA and FQGNSA. The V and J ends lost 0 bases and 7 bases respectively, with 13 bases between them. CDR3 bases: TGTGCCAGCAGCTTAGCCCGCGTGGGCGGGGAGCAGTACTTC. Its translation: CASSLARVGGEQYF.

A few counts support this clone. V is TRBV19 and J is TRBJ2-7, with D possibly matching TRBD2 (5 bases). Looked up from germline, CDR1 is LNHDA and CDR2 is SQIVND (reference sequence). The length of the CDR3 is 15 residues. Trimming shortened V by 6 bases and J by 5 bases, and 20 bases separated the two germline ends. Here the CDR3 reads CASSPLEGLMNEQYF. The CDR3 DNA sequence: TGTGCCAGTAGCCCACTAGAGGGATTGATGAACGAGCAGTACTTC.

V usage is TRBV7-9 and J usage is TRBJ1-1; 11 nucleotides line up with TRBD1. This CDR3 contains 16 residues. Germline lookup yields CDR1 SEHNR and CDR2 FQNEAQ (reference sequence). Unmatched junction bases numbered 10, after V lost 5 bases and J lost 5 bases. In DNA form, the CDR3 reads TGTGCCAGCAGCCCAGGGGGGGACAGGGGGGAGACTGAAGCTTTCTTT. This sequence encodes CASSPGGDRGETEAFF.

Here the CDR3 reads CASSRTSANTGELFF. CDR3 nucleotides: TGTGCCAGTAGTAGAACTAGCGCGAACACCGGGGAGCTGTTTTTT. J is TRBJ2-2 and V is TRBV19, with TRBD2 matching over 7 bases. This CDR3 has 15 residues. V lost 4 bases to trimming and J lost 0 bases; unmatched junction nucleotides: 2. The germline CDR1 and CDR2 sequences are LNHDA and SQIVND (reference sequence).

The chain recombines TRBV28 with TRBJ1-1; 9 bases are shared with TRBD1. The germline gives CDR1 MDHEN, CDR2 SYDVKM. V gave up 5 bases and J gave up 5 bases; unmatched junction bases: 9. The CDR3 contains 15 residues. CDR3 sequence: CASSTQWTGATEAFF. CDR3 bases: TGTGCCAGCAGTACCCAATGGACAGGGGCGACTGAAGCTTTCTTT.

This clone has a handful of counts. The CDR3 region has the DNA TGTGCCAGCAGCGTAGACCGACATCCCTACGAGCAGTACTTC. This translates into CASSVDRHPYEQYF. J is TRBJ2-7 and V is TRBV9; D uncertain. CDR1 is SGDLS, CDR2 YYNGEE, per germline. The CDR3 consists of 14 residues. Trimming left V 0 bases short and J 2 bases short, with 9 bases between.

V and J are TRBV5-6 and TRBJ2-1, with D uncertain. Germline CDR1 is SGHDT and CDR2 is YYEEEE. This CDR3 region has 14 residues. V gave up 5 bases and J gave up 5 bases, with 14 bases separating them. CDR3 bases: TGTGCCAGCAGTTCTCCCCCGGGTAACAATGAGCAGTTCTTC. The encoded protein is CASSSPPGNNEQFF.

As DNA, the CDR3 is TGTGCCAGTAGTATCACAGGGGTTAATCAGCCCCAGCATTTT. It codes for CASSITGVNQPQHF. V and J are TRBV19 and TRBJ1-5, with 7 nucleotides matching TRBD1. This CDR3 region has 14 residues. CDR1 LNHDA and CDR2 SQIVND come from the germline V gene (reference sequence). V trimming: 3 bases; J trimming: 4 bases; junction bases outside the gene matches: 3.

J is TRBJ2-7 and V is TRBV19, with 7 bases that match TRBD1. After removal of 7 bases from V and 6 bases from J, the junction contained 9 bases not matched to a gene. The germline CDR1 and CDR2 sequences are LNHDA and SQIVND (reference sequence). This CDR3 has 13 residues. Here the CDR3 reads CASNPTGASEQYF. DNA for the CDR3: TGTGCCAGTAACCCCACAGGGGCCTCCGAGCAGTACTTC. The complete variable domain, with remaining parts taken from reference TRBV19 and TRBJ2-7, reads DGGITQSPKYLFRKEGQNVTLSCEQNLNHDAMYWYRQDPGQGLRLIYYSQIVNDFQKGDIAEGYSVSREKKESFPLTVTSAQKNPTAFYLCASNPTGASEQYFGPGTRLTVT.

This chain connects TRBV30 to TRBJ1-3; D is ambiguous. The CDR3 sequence is 13 residues long. Germline V lookup: CDR1 GTSNPN, CDR2 SVGIG (reference sequence). Trimming stripped 0 bases from V and 4 bases from J, with 7 bases between. The CDR3 is CAWSVLPGNTIYF. The CDR3 DNA reads TGTGCCTGGAGTGTACTTCCGGGAAACACCATATATTTT.

There are a few counts of this clone. The chain carries TRBV9 and TRBJ2-5, with a weak D call TRBD1 (7 bases). The CDR3 has 17 residues. Per the germline V gene, CDR1 is SGDLS and CDR2 is YYNGEE. V lost 2 bases to trimming and J lost 5 bases, with 22 bases between them. CDR3 nucleotide sequence: TGTGCCAGCAGCGTCGGGGTACGGGAACAGGGGAGGGAGACCCAGTACTTC. This gives the protein CASSVGVREQGRETQYF.